This is a list of T cell receptor beta chains from one sample in a study of T cells in Graves' hyperthyroidism and ophthalmopathy. TCRdb independently ran MiXCR on the multiplex PCR reads; one entry per CDR3 protein. Of more than 350,000 distinct CDR3 sequences listed, roughly 15% are singletons. Input material: blood. These receptors were collected from a woman aged 25 to 45 with Graves' ophthalmopathy. The CDR3 runs from the conserved cysteine through the conserved F or W. A D gene is named only where the DNA matches it firmly. A clone size is listed for some rows: how often the clone was seen (once, few, many), or a class if it is expanded.

TRBJ1-2 | TRBV11-2 | . | many | 15 | TGTGCCAGCAGCTTAGTTGGAGGACGGGTGTCCGGCTACACCTTC | CASSLVGGRVSGYTF
TRBJ2-5 | TRBV15 | . | many | 15 | TGTGCCACCAGCAGAGACCCTAACTCCCAAGAGACCCAGTACTTC | CATSRDPNSQETQYF
TRBJ2-6 | TRBV13 | . | many | 16 | TGTGCCAGCAGCTCCTTGGGGGGGCCTGGGGCCAACGTCCTGACTTTC | CASSSLGGPGANVLTF
TRBJ2-7 | TRBV5-5 | . | many | 15 | TGTGCCAGCAGCTTGGATCTGGGGAAATACTACGAGCAGTACTTC | CASSLDLGKYYEQYF
TRBJ2-2 | TRBV2 | . | many | 12 | TGTGCCAGCAGACCGTATTCCGGGGAGCTGTTTTTT | CASRPYSGELFF
TRBJ1-3 | TRBV28 | . | . | 16 | TGTGCCAGCAGTTTGACCGGCGGCGTTTCTGGAAACACCATATATTTT | CASSLTGGVSGNTIYF
TRBJ1-4 | TRBV28 | . | . | 15 | TGTGCCAGCAGTTTCGGGGGGGGGGCAAATGAAAAACTGTTTTTT | CASSFGGGANEKLFF
TRBJ2-1 | TRBV6-1 | TRBD2 | few | 16 | TGTGCCAGCAGTGATATAGCGGGGGGGCGTGACAATGAGCAGTTCTTC | CASSDIAGGRDNEQFF
TRBJ2-5 | TRBV12-3/TRBV12-4 | . | many | 17 | TGTGCCAGCAGTCCCGGAGGGGGGGGGAGGGAGCGAGAGACCCAGTACTTC | CASSPGGGGRERETQYF
TRBJ2-3 | TRBV9 | . | few | 16 | TGTGCCAGCAGCGTAGGGTCCCAGAGGCGTACAGATACGCAGTATTTT | CASSVGSQRRTDTQYF
TRBJ2-7 | TRBV6-1 | TRBD2 | few | 15 | TGTGCCAGCAGCCTAGCGGGGGCAACGTACTACGAGCAGTACTTC | CASSLAGATYYEQYF
TRBJ1-1 | TRBV10-3 | TRBD1 | many | 14 | TGTGCCATACTCTCAGTTTCAGGGGGCGCCGAAGCTTTCTTT | CAILSVSGGAEAFF
TRBJ2-1 | TRBV27 | TRBD1 | many | 19 | TGTGCCAGCAGTCTCCGGACAGGGGTGAGGGACGGACCCTACAATGAGCAGTTCTTC | CASSLRTGVRDGPYNEQFF
TRBJ1-5 | TRBV15 | . | many | 15 | TGTGCCACCAGCAGCGAGGGGCAGGGCAATCAGCCCCAGCATTTT | CATSSEGQGNQPQHF
TRBJ2-2 | TRBV27 | . | . | 16 | . | CASSFSWGEGTGELVF
TRBJ2-3 | TRBV30 | TRBD2 | many | 12 | TGTGCCTGGACTAGCGGGGGAGATACGCAGTATTTT | CAWTSGGDTQYF
TRBJ1-2 | TRBV11-2 | TRBD1 | once | 14 | TGTGCCAGCAGCTTTGGACAGGGCCACTGGGGCTACACCTTC | CASSFGQGHWGYTF
TRBJ1-5 | TRBV12-3/TRBV12-4 | . | many | 18 | TGTGCCAGCAGTTTATACCCCGTCTGGCAGGCTAGCAATCAGCCCCAGCATTTT | CASSLYPVWQASNQPQHF
TRBJ1-3 | TRBV12-5 | . | few | 18 | TGTGCTAGTGGGATTCGTATCGAGATGCTGGGCTCTGGAAACACCATATATTTT | CASGIRIEMLGSGNTIYF